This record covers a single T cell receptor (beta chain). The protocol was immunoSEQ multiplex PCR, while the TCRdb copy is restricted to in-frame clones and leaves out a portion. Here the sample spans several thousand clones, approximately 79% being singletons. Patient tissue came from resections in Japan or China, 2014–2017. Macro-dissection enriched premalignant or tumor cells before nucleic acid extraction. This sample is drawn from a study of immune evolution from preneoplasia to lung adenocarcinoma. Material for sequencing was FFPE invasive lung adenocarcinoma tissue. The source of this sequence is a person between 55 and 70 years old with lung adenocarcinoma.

CDR3 in amino acids: CASSLVPNQPQHF. CDR3 nucleotides: TGTGCCAGCAGTTTGGTCCCTAATCAGCCCCAGCATTTT. The V gene is TRBV28, the J gene TRBJ1-5; D gene unclear. V lost 3 bases and J lost 4, with 7 bases in between. The CDR3 is 13 amino acids. The germline V gene encodes CDR1 MDHEN and CDR2 SYDVKM.